One sample yielded the 15 T cell receptor beta chains listed below, sequenced in a study of shared clonotypes between healthy human individuals. The data were produced by immunoSEQ multiplex PCR, yet TCRdb's version contains in-frame clones alone and is incomplete. The sample has around 2.3 million clones; 90% to 97% are singletons. Sequences were obtained from naive CD4+ T cells sorted from blood. The subset here: CD45RA+ positively selected. Source of these receptors: a man aged 18 to 30 in good health.

The chain is built from TRBV2 and TRBJ2-7; a weak D match, TRBD2 (7 bases). This CDR3 spans 16 amino acids. Trimming stripped 7 bases from V and 9 bases from J, with 28 bases between. Germline-derived CDR1 and CDR2 are SNHLY and FYNNEI. This CDR3 reads CASIRDSQNAGAPQYF. Written as DNA, the CDR3 is TGTGCCAGCATTAGGGACTCCCAAAACGCGGGGGCCCCGCAGTACTTC.

This rearrangement joins TRBV5-4 to TRBJ2-5; TRBD1 agrees at 8 bases. J was trimmed by 1 base and V by 7 bases; bases with no gene match: 6. Germline V gene data show CDR1 as SGHNT and CDR2 as YYREEE (reference sequence). The CDR3 runs 14 residues. The CDR3 nucleotides read TGTGCCAGCGAAGAACAGGGGGTCCAAGAGACCCAGTACTTC. Translating gives CASEEQGVQETQYF.

The chain joins TRBV5-5 to TRBJ2-5; D is possibly TRBD2 (6 bases). CDR1 is SGHKS, CDR2 YYEKEE, per germline (reference sequence). Trimming pared 6 bases from V and 5 bases from J, leaving 17 bases between. The CDR3 consists of 14 residues. The CDR3 DNA reads as TGTGCCAGCACCACACTCGGAGGGAGGGAGACCCAGTACTTC. It specifies CASTTLGGRETQYF.

The chain couples TRBV10-1 to TRBJ2-5, with D tentatively TRBD2 (7 bases). CDR3 length equals 15 residues. Trimming shortened V by 0 bases and J by 5 bases, and 13 bases separated the two germline ends. CDR1 and CDR2 (germline): WNHNN, SYGVQD (reference sequence). This CDR3 reads CASSESTGGTETQYF. The CDR3 region has the DNA TGCGCCAGCAGTGAGTCGACGGGGGGCACGGAGACCCAGTACTTC.

Details on this clone: Other DNA variants within this sample encode the same CDR3. This chain uses TRBV4-1 with TRBJ2-1; unclear D gene. In germline, CDR1 is MGHRA, CDR2 YSYEKL. The CDR3 is 12 amino acids. V was shortened by 2 bases and J by 8 bases, with 7 bases between the two germline ends. CDR3 bases: TGCGCCAGCAGCCAACCTTTGGATGAGCAGTTCTTC. Protein: CASSQPLDEQFF.

The V and J genes are TRBV18 and TRBJ2-7, with D perhaps TRBD1 (5 bases). The germline V gene encodes CDR1 KGHSH and CDR2 LQKENI. The CDR3 sequence is 16 residues long. Trimming stripped 2 bases from V and 4 bases from J, with 18 bases between. CDR3 sequence (DNA): TGTGCCAGCTCACCAGGGGCTCCGCGGACGGAGTACGAGCAGTACTTC. Amino acids: CASSPGAPRTEYEQYF.

V is TRBV6-5 and J is TRBJ1-5, with D unclear. Germline V lookup: CDR1 MNHEY, CDR2 SVGAGI. V was cut by 5 bases and J by 3 bases, with 8 bases left in between. The CDR3 is made up of 13 amino acids. Written as DNA, the CDR3 is TGTGCCAGCAGTACGGTCTTCAATCAGCCCCAGCATTTT. Its translation is CASSTVFNQPQHF.

This clone was seen just once. The genes are TRBV6-6 and TRBJ2-1; D uncertain. Germline CDR1 reads MNHNY; CDR2 reads SVGAGI (reference sequence). The V end was cut by 5 bases, the J end by 4 bases, with 12 bases between. The CDR3 is made up of 14 amino acids. CDR3 nucleotides: TGTGCCAGCAGTCTAGATTCTGATTACAATGAGCAGTTCTTC. Its protein product is CASSLDSDYNEQFF.

The V gene is TRBV6-5, the J gene TRBJ2-7, with D perhaps matching TRBD1 (6 bases). Trimming pared 4 bases from V and 2 bases from J, leaving 12 bases between. From germline, CDR1 is MNHEY and CDR2 SVGAGI. This CDR3 region has 14 residues. CDR3 DNA sequence: TGTGCCAGCAGTTCCTCCTACAGGGCCTACGAGCAGTACTTC. It is translated as CASSSSYRAYEQYF.

The V call is TRBV6-5, the J call TRBJ1-1; the D gene is possibly TRBD1 (5 bases). The V gene lost 2 bases and the J gene lost 6 bases, with 10 bases spanning the gap. The V gene's germline CDR1 is MNHEY and CDR2 SVGAGI. The CDR3 is 13 residues long. The CDR3 spells CASSYTGAAEAFF. The DNA of the CDR3 is TGTGCCAGCAGTTACACAGGCGCCGCTGAAGCTTTCTTT.

Worth noting for this clone: One junction end does not reproduce the germline sequence, and a read error may be involved. This sequence joins TRBV6-1 and TRBJ1-5; D may be TRBD1 (5 bases). The CDR3 totals 14 residues. CDR1 and CDR2 (germline): MNHNS, SASEGT. Written as DNA, the CDR3 is TGTGCAAGCAGGTCGGGGCATAGCAATCAGCCCCAGCATTTT. Translation gives CASRSGHSNQPQHF.

This chain joins TRBV5-4 and TRBJ1-5; D not certain. The germline CDR1 and CDR2 sequences are SGHNT and YYREEE (reference sequence). V was cut by 0 bases and J by 0 bases, with 13 bases left in between. This CDR3 region has 17 residues. The CDR3 DNA sequence: TGTGCCAGCAGCTTGGTAGGTGGGGTCTATAGCAATCAGCCCCAGCATTTT. This gives the protein CASSLVGGVYSNQPQHF.

V usage is TRBV4-3 and J usage is TRBJ1-1; D call uncertain. The CDR3 spans 16 residues. The germline gives CDR1 LGHNA, CDR2 YSLEER. V was cut by 3 bases and J by 0 bases, with 14 bases left in between. The CDR3 nucleotides are TGCGCCAGCAGCCATATGGGCACAGCCTTGAACACTGAAGCTTTCTTT. Its protein product is CASSHMGTALNTEAFF.

The chain has TRBV29-1 and TRBJ1-1; D may be TRBD1 (6 bases). Germline V gene sequence: CDR1 SQVTM, CDR2 ANQGSEA. The CDR3 runs 12 residues. Trimming pared 8 bases from V and 0 bases from J, leaving 10 bases between. In nucleotides, the CDR3 is TGCAGCCACGGGGGGCTGAACACTGAAGCTTTCTTT. Protein product: CSHGGLNTEAFF.

This clone was seen a single time. This rearrangement joins TRBV6-1 to TRBJ1-1; possibly TRBD1 for D (5 bases). The CDR3 consists of 12 residues. The germline V gene has CDR1 MNHNS and CDR2 SASEGT. V lost 4 bases, J lost 11 bases, and 14 bases lay in between. The CDR3 sequence: CASSGDGSRAFF. Written as DNA, the CDR3 is TGTGCCAGCAGTGGGGACGGGTCTAGGGCTTTCTTT.